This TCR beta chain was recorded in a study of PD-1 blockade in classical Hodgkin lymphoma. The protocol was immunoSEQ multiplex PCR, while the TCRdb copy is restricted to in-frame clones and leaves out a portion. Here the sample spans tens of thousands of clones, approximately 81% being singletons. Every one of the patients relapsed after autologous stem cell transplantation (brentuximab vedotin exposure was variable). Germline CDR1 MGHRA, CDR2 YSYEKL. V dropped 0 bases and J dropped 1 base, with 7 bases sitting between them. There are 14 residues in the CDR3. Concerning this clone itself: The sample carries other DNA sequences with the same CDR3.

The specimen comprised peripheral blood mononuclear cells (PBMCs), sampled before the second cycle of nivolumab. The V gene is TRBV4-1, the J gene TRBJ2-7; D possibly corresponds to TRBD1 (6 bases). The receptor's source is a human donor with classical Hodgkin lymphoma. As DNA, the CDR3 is TGCGCCAGCAGCCAAGATAGGGGGTCCTACGAGCAGTACTTC. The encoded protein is CASSQDRGSYEQYF.